This TCR beta chain was sequenced during a study of CD8 T cells in ankylosing spondylitis. This clonotype has a count of ten or more. One entry per CDR3 protein, called by TCRdb with MiXCR from the 5' RACE reads. This repertoire shows approximately 250,000 distinct CDR3 sequences, about 24% found once; its top ten account for roughly 0.67%. Germline CDR1 and CDR2: MNHEY and SVGAGI. This CDR3 spans 16 amino acids. Trimming pared 2 bases from V and 2 bases from J, leaving 12 bases between. The sequenced material came from blood, either unsorted or a sorted T cell fraction (not recorded which). This sequence joins TRBV6-5 and TRBJ2-2; the D is unclear. The TCR sequence derives from a male donor with ankylosing spondylitis or in good health (not recorded which). The CDR3 here is CASSYDGNLNTGELFF. The CDR3 DNA follows: TGTGCCAGCAGTTACGATGGGAATCTCAACACCGGGGAGCTGTTTTTT.